Given below is one T cell receptor (beta chain) in context. These data belong to a study of cytomegalovirus exposure and HLA in healthy donors. Sequenced by immunoSEQ multiplex PCR; TCRdb stores in-frame clones only, minus some. The table lists 120,000 to 150,000 clones, approximately 88% of them singletons. Germline loops: CDR1 MNHEY, CDR2 SMNVEV (reference sequence). CDR3 length: 15 amino acids. Trimming took 10 bases from V and 2 from J; bases not matched to a gene: 7. The J gene is TRBJ2-1, the V gene TRBV27, with TRBD2 matching over 11 bases. Sequencing used PBMCs. The TCR originated in a man aged 18 to 29 in good health and CMV-seropositive. CDR3 in amino acids: CATTLTSGTYNEQFF. As DNA, the CDR3 is TGTGCCACCACCTTGACTAGCGGGACCTACAATGAGCAGTTCTTC.